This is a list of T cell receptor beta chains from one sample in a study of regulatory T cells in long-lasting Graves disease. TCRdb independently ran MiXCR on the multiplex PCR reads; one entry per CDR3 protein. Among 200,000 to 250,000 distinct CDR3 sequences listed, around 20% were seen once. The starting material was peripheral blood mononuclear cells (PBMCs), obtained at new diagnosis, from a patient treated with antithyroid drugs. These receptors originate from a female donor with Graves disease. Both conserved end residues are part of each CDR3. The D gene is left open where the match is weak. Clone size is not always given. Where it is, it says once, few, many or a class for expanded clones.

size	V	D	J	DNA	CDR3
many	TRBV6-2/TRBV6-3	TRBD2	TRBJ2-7	TGTGCCAGCAGATTTGCTAGCGGGAGCGGCCCCTACGAGCAGTACTTC	CASRFASGSGPYEQYF
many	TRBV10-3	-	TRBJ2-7	TGTGCCATCAGTGAGTCGCCAGGGGACGAGCAGTACTTC	CAISESPGDEQYF
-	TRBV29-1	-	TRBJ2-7	TGCAGCGTTGTTACTCAGGAGCTCACCCGTGCCCCCTACGAGCAGTACTTC	CSVVTQELTRAPYEQYF
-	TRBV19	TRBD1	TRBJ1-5	TGTGCCAGTAGATCCGGACAGGGGGCACAGCCCCAGCATTTT	CASRSGQGAQPQHF
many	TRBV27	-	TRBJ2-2	TGTGCCAGCGGCCGGGATACCATCACCGGGGAGCTGTTTTTT	CASGRDTITGELFF
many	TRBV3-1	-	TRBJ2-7	TGTGCCAGCAGCCAAGTAGACAGGCTTTATAGCTACGAGCAGTACTTC	CASSQVDRLYSYEQYF
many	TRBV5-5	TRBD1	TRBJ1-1	TGTGCCAGCAGCCCGAGGACAGGGTACCCTGAAGCTTTCTTT	CASSPRTGYPEAFF
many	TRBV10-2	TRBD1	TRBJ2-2	TGCGCCAGCAGAGCCGGGACAGGGGGTTCCGGGGAGCTGTTTTTT	CASRAGTGGSGELFF
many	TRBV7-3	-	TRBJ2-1	TGTGCCAGCAGCTTAAGCTGGGACTCCTACAATGAGCAGTTCTTC	CASSLSWDSYNEQFF
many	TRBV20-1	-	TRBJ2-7	TGCAGTGCTAGAGCAGGGGTCTACGAGCAGTACTTC	CSARAGVYEQYF
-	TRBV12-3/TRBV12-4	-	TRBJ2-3	TGTGCCAGCACCGACGGAGGGGTTAGCACAGATACGCAGTATTTT	CASTDGGVSTDTQYF
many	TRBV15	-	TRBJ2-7	TGTGCCACCAGCAGAGATCGGGGCCACGAGCAGTACTTC	CATSRDRGHEQYF
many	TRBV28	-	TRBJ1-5	TGTGCCGGATTAAGTAAACAGGGAAATCAGCCCCAGCATTTT	CAGLSKQGNQPQHF
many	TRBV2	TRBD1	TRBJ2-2	TGTGCCTCACAGACAGGGGCGAACACCGGGGAGCTGTTTTTT	CASQTGANTGELFF
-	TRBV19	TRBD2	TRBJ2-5	TGTGCCAGTACCCACGCCTGGACTAGCGGGGACACTGAGACCCAGTACTTC	CASTHAWTSGDTETQYF
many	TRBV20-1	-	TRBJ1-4	TGCAGCGCTCGCGAACAAGGCCCTGAAAAACTGTTTTTT	CSAREQGPEKLFF
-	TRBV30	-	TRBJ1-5	TGTGCCTGGAGTAGGAACGAGGGGGGTCAGCCCCAGCATTTT	CAWSRNEGGQPQHF
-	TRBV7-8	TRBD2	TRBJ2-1	TGTGCCAGCAGCTTAACTGGCGGGAGAAACAATGAGCAGTTCTTC	CASSLTGGRNNEQFF
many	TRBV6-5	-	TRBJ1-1	TGTGCCAGCAGTTACCGGGGGTACGGTGACACTGAAGCTTTCTTT	CASSYRGYGDTEAFF
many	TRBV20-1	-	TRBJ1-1	TGCAGTGCTAGAGAATTTTATGGCTTGCAGCTCACTGAAGCTTTCTTT	CSAREFYGLQLTEAFF
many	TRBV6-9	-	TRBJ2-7	TGTGCCAGCAGTTACTCAGGGCAGAGGAAGGACTCCTACGAGCAGTACTTC	CASSYSGQRKDSYEQYF
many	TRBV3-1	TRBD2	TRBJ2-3	TGTGCCAGCAGCCTCGGACTAGTAAGGGGATTAGATACGCAGTATTTT	CASSLGLVRGLDTQYF
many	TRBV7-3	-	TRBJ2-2	TGCGCCAGCAGCCAAGGACTGGGGCAAACCGGGGAGCTGTTTTTT	CASSQGLGQTGELFF
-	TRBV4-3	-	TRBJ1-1	TGCGCCAGCAGTGATTCAGGGCGGCGGACTGAAGCTTTCTTT	CASSDSGRRTEAFF
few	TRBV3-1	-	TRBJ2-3	TGTGCCAGCAGCCAAGAGTCCGTGTCGGCAGATACGCAGTATTTT	CASSQESVSADTQYF
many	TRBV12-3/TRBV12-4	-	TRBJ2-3	TGTGCCAGCAGTTTTTCCCGGGACCTTACGTACTTC	CASSFSRDLTYF
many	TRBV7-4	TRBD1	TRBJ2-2	TGTGCCAGCAGCCGTGGGAATGACAGGGGACACACCGGGGAGCTGTTTTTT	CASSRGNDRGHTGELFF
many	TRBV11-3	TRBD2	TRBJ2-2	TGTGCCAGCAGCCCAAGACTAGCGGGGGGTCCAACGGGGACCGGGGAGCTGTTTTTT	CASSPRLAGGPTGTGELFF
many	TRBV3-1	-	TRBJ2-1	TGTGCCAGCAGCCAAGATTGGGTTAAGGACTTCTCCAATGAGCAGTTCTTC	CASSQDWVKDFSNEQFF
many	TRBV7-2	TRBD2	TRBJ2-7	TGTGCCAGCAGGGGACTGGCGGGAGTAATCGAGCAGTACTTC	CASRGLAGVIEQYF
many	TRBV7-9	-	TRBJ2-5	TGTGCCAGCAGTCAGGGACGGGACCGAGGGGAGACCCAGTACTTC	CASSQGRDRGETQYF
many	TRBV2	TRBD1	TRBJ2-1	TGTGCCAGCAGTGTGGGACAGAGTCACAATGAGCAGTTCTTC	CASSVGQSHNEQFF
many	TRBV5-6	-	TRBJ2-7	TGTGCCAGCAGCTTGGGGGGAAATAACGAGCAGTACTTC	CASSLGGNNEQYF
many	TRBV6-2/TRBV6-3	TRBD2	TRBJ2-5	TGTGCCAGCAGCTCCAGACTAGCGGGTACAGAGACCCAGTACTTC	CASSSRLAGTETQYF
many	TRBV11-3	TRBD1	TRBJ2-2	TGTGCCAGCAGCTTAAATACTCAGGGGGCTCGGTCCGGGGAGCTGTTTTTT	CASSLNTQGARSGELFF